These 8 T cell receptor beta chains share one sample of origin, sequenced in a study of blood T cells in healthy people across ages. Primed by a sample-barcoded 5' primer and a J-beta primer mix, a second PCR proceeded for roughly 6 to 12 cycles. TCRdb passed the 5' RACE reads through MiXCR, listing each CDR3 protein once. The data show about 1.8 million distinct CDR3 sequences, around 48% seen once. The material sequenced was blood. The receptors here all came from a woman aged 40 to 50 in good health.

In this sample, this clonotype turned up a few times. The chain carries TRBV7-2 and TRBJ1-2; a possible D gene is TRBD1 (5 bases). Germline loops: CDR1 SGHTA, CDR2 FQGNSA. CDR3 size: 18 residues. With 3 bases removed from V and 1 base from J, the gap between germline ends came to 21 bases. CDR3 protein: CASSLQKIGHGHNYGYTF. CDR3 nucleotide sequence: TGTGCCAGCAGCTTGCAAAAAATCGGACACGGACATAACTATGGCTACACCTTC. The entire variable domain, with the rest obtained from reference TRBV7-2 and TRBJ1-2, is as follows: GAGVSQSPSNKVTEKGKDVELRCDPISGHTALYWYRQSLGQGLEFLIYFQGNSAPDKSGLPSDRFSAERTGGSVSTLTIQRTQQEDSAVYLCASSLQKIGHGHNYGYTFGSGTRLTVV.

This rearrangement joins TRBV3-1 to TRBJ1-4, with TRBD1 as a possible D gene (6 bases). V dropped 1 base and J dropped 7 bases, with 13 bases sitting between them. CDR1 is LGHDT, CDR2 YNNKEL, per germline (reference sequence). The CDR3 has 15 residues. As DNA, the CDR3 is TGTGCCAGCAGCCAAGCGGTGTTGGGGGCTGAAAAACTGTTTTTT. Translation: CASSQAVLGAEKLFF.

This sequence joins TRBV25-1 and TRBJ2-1; no reliable D call. CDR1 and CDR2 from the germline V gene are MGHDK and SYGVNS. The CDR3 has 13 residues. V gave up 4 bases and J gave up 6 bases, with 10 bases separating them. The CDR3 region is CASSGVPPNEQFF. DNA of the CDR3: TGTGCCAGCAGTGGCGTACCACCCAATGAGCAGTTCTTC.

The chain uses TRBV3-1 and TRBJ1-1, with D maybe TRBD1 (5 bases). Trimming removed 2 bases at V and 0 bases at J, with 10 bases between. This CDR3 region has 15 residues. Per the germline V gene, CDR1 is LGHDT and CDR2 is YNNKEL (reference sequence). CDR3 residues: CASSQLGHLNTEAFF. In DNA form, the CDR3 reads TGTGCCAGCAGCCAACTAGGACACTTGAACACTGAAGCTTTCTTT.

This clonotype was detected only a few times. The V call is TRBV4-3, the J call TRBJ2-1; D is unclear. The CDR3 has 14 amino acids. Germline CDR1 reads LGHNA; CDR2 reads YSLEER. V was pared by 2 bases and J by 5 bases, with 10 bases between. The CDR3 nucleotides read TGCGCCAGCAGCCAATTAGAGCTGAACAATGAGCAGTTCTTC. Translating it yields CASSQLELNNEQFF.

The CDR3: CASSQNPTGGKETQYF. CDR3 DNA sequence: TGTGCCAGCAGTCAAAATCCGACAGGGGGAAAAGAGACCCAGTACTTC. J is TRBJ2-5 and V is TRBV12-3 or TRBV12-4, with 9 nucleotides matching TRBD1. The V gene end was trimmed by 5 bases and the J gene end by 3 bases; junction bases not matched to a gene: 10. CDR3 length: 16 residues.

The V and J genes are TRBV20-1 and TRBJ2-6; D is uncertain. Germline CDR1 and CDR2: DFQATT and SNEGSKA (reference sequence). CDR3 length: 16 amino acids. Trimming left V 1 base short and J 0 bases short, with 10 bases between. The CDR3 loop is CSARGVGISGANVLTF. CDR3 coding DNA: TGCAGTGCTAGAGGCGTTGGTATCTCTGGGGCCAACGTCCTGACTTTC.

This clonotype has just a few counts. V and J are TRBV20-1 and TRBJ2-7; a weak D match, TRBD1 (6 bases). Germline values: CDR1 DFQATT, CDR2 SNEGSKA (reference sequence). Trimming shortened V by 6 bases and J by 3 bases, and 27 bases separated the two germline ends. This CDR3 has 17 amino acids. CDR3 nucleotides: TGCAGTGCGACGGGGTGGAGCCCCGGACAGCTTGACTACGAGCAGTACTTC. Residues: CSATGWSPGQLDYEQYF.